This T cell receptor beta chain stems from a study of graft-versus-host responses after intestinal transplantation. Overall study context: Multivisceral, liver-intestinal, or isolated intestinal transplants were received by the recipients. Overall study findings and caveats: Individuals carrying graft-donor T cell macrochimerism showed high graft-versus-host to host-versus-graft clonal ratios in allografts.

Concerning this clone itself: Its antigen is unknown.

Unmatched junction bases numbered 8, after V lost 2 bases and J lost 1 base. There are 18 residues in the CDR3. The V gene's germline CDR1 is MDHEN and CDR2 SYDVKM. The method was immunoSEQ multiplex PCR; TCRdb's version includes in-frame clones alone and lacks a portion of them. The table includes fewer than 65,000 clones, more than 80% detected once. The TCR was taken from a human donor who was the organ donor for an intestinal transplant. The input for sequencing was unstimulated CD4+ T cells sorted from spleen or lymph node cells, taken before transplant. The genes are TRBV28 and TRBJ2-3, with 11 bases aligning to TRBD2. The CDR3 sequence: CASSLGSGRAWGTDTQYF. Here the CDR3 DNA reads TGTGCCAGCAGTTTAGGTAGCGGGAGGGCCTGGGGCACAGATACGCAGTATTTT.